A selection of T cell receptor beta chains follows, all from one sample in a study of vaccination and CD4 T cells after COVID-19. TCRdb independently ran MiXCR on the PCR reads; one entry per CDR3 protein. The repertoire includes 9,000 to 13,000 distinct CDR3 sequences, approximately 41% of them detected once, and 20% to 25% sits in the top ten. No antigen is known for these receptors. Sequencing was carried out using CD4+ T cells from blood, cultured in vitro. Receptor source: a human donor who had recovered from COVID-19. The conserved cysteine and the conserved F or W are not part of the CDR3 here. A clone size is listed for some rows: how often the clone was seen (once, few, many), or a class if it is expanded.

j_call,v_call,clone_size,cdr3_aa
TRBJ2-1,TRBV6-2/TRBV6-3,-,ASSYWGVRDNEQF
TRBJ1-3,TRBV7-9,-,ASSLYYISGNTIY
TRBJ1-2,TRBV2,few,ASSGGEYGYT
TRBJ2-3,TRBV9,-,ASSGHTDTQY
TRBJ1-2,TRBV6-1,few,ASTLSPLYGYT
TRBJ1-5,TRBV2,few,ASSAHPSNQPQH
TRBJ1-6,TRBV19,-,AASGQYYNSPLH
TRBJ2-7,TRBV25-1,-,ASTGTGYHEQY
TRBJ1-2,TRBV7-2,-,ASSFFTRGDGYT
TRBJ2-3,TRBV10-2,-,ASSFTAQGNTQY
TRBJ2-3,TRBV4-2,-,ASSPSGGIGDTQY
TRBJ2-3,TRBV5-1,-,ASSGRTSTDTQY
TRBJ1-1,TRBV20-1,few,SATRGRGTEAF
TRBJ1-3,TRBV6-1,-,ASSGLISGNTIY
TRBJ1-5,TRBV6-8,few,ASTLVRNRGNQPQH
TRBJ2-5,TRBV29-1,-,SVHSSEETQY
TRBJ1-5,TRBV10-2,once,ASSEGWGTSNQPQH
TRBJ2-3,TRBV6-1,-,ASTAGLSTDTQY
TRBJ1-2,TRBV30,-,AWTRDRVLYGYT
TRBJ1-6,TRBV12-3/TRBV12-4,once,ASTLGQVNSPLH
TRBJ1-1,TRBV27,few,ASSLTGLNTEAF
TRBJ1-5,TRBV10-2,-,ASSAWTGGQPQH
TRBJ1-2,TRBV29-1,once,SVADRGNYGYT
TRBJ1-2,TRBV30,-,AWSVRGHAFFYGYT
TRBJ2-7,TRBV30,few,AWTKPGISSYEQY
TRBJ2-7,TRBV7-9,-,ASSSGSSVPYEQY
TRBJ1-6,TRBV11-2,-,ASSLVGFGSYNSPLH
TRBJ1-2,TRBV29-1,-,SVSGTDYGYT
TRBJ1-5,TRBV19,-,ASTFLGRDQPQH
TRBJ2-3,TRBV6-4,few,ASSEEASGAPDTQY
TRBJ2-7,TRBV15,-,ATSQEVSYEQY
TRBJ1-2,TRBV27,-,ASSPSLTTRGGYGYT